This T cell receptor (beta chain) was obtained from a study of cytomegalovirus exposure and HLA in healthy donors. Study context: In a later analysis, it was reported that the 110 or so validation repertoires had been produced on the same platform as the roughly 700 repertoires belonging to the first cohort.

A word on this clone: Its antigen is still unknown.

The CDR3 has 14 amino acids. CDR1 and CDR2 from the germline V gene are MNHEY and SMNVEV (reference sequence). Losses at the gene ends were 5 bases for V and 7 bases for J; bases not matched to a gene: 6. Overall study results and limits: Overall, approximately 150 TCR beta chains were annotated as cytomegalovirus-associated. There were a few CMV-associated chains whose specificity for CMV antigens was confirmed in vitro. Published work reported that the classifier diagnosed cytomegalovirus status with high specificity and sensitivity.

The method was immunoSEQ multiplex PCR; TCRdb's version includes in-frame clones alone and lacks a portion of them. The sample holds approximately 300,000 clones, roughly nine tenths seen once. This clonotype was sampled from a woman in her 30s in good health and CMV-seropositive. The sequenced material came from PBMCs. The chain couples TRBV27 to TRBJ1-4, with 8 bases aligning to TRBD1. The CDR3 protein is CASSAETGVEKLFF. The CDR3 DNA reads as TGTGCCAGCAGTGCGGAGACAGGGGTTGAAAAACTGTTTTTT.